This TCR beta chain stems from a study of T cell changes during pregnancy in multiple sclerosis. The method was immunoSEQ multiplex PCR; TCRdb's version includes in-frame clones alone and lacks a portion of them. The data contain under 30,000 clones, roughly nine tenths of them singletons. This sequence was found in a female donor in good health, enrolled as a control in a pregnancy study. The sequenced sample was CD8+ T cells from peripheral blood mononuclear cells, obtained in the third trimester of pregnancy.

CDR3 residues: CASSPQSGLARNTGELFF. The CDR3 DNA reads TGTGCCAGCTCACCACAATCAGGACTAGCGAGGAACACCGGGGAGCTGTTTTTT. This chain links TRBV18 with TRBJ2-2, with 9 bases fitting TRBD2. V shed 1 base, J shed 1 base, and the junction held 7 bases outside the gene matches. The CDR3 totals 18 residues. Germline CDR1 reads KGHSH; CDR2 reads LQKENI. The full variable domain, in which reference TRBV18 and TRBJ2-2 provide the parts outside the CDR3, is NAGVMQNPRHLVRRRGQEARLRCSPMKGHSHVYWYRQLPEEGLKFMVYLQKENIIDESGMPKERFSAEFPKEGPSILRIQQVVRGDSAAYFCASSPQSGLARNTGELFFGEGSRLTVL.